This T cell receptor (beta chain) was sequenced during a study of cytomegalovirus exposure and HLA in healthy donors. Details on this clone: Its antigen is as yet unknown.

Study-wide results and caveats: Highest at DRB1 and lowest at HLA-C, TCR association rates differed among HLA loci in a later analysis. Among the CMV-associated chains, three were confirmed in vitro as specific for CMV antigens. Analyses of presence and absence presupposed an approximately uniform sequencing depth across donors.

This PCR relied on a set of 60 Vbeta primers and 13 Jbeta primers. Produced via immunoSEQ multiplex PCR; TCRdb's table is partial and in-frame only. The sample has about 110,000 clones; approximately 70% are singletons. CDR3 length equals 14 residues. All the people who gave samples were healthy bone marrow donors. Material for sequencing was PBMCs. V usage is TRBV12-2 and J usage is TRBJ1-5; TRBD1 is taken as the D call from the table, unchecked against the DNA. TRBV12-2 is flagged as a pseudogene. The sequence was obtained from a man aged 40-49 years in good health and CMV-seropositive. The CDR3, as DNA: TGTGCAAGTCGCCCCTACAGGGGCGGACAGCCCCAGCATTTT. Translated: CASRPYRGGQPQHF.